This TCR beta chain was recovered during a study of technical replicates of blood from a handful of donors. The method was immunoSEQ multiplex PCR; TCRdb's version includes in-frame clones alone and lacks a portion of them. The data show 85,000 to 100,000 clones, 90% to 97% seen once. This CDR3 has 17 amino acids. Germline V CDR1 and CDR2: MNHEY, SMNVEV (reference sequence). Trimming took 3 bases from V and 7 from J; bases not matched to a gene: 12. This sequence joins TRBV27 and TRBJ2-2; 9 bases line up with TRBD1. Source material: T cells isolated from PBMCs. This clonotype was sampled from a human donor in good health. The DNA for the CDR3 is TGTGCCAGCAGTTTGGGAGGACAGGGGAGGGACGGCGGGGAGCTGTTTTTT. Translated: CASSLGGQGRDGGELFF.